This T cell receptor (beta chain) was documented in a study of cytomegalovirus exposure and HLA in healthy donors. Study observations and caveats: As a later analysis revealed, the rate of TCR association differed by HLA locus, with DRB1 most and HLA-C fewest.

As to this clone: The antigen remains undetermined.

V was trimmed by 3 bases and J by 2 bases, leaving 16 bases between them. Germline CDR1 SGHDN, CDR2 FVKESK. This CDR3 comprises 16 residues. Both 60 Vbeta primers and 13 Jbeta primers went into the PCR. The table came from immunoSEQ multiplex PCR; TCRdb's copy has only in-frame clones and leaves some out. Here the sample spans approximately 140,000 clones, roughly 86% being singletons. The sequence came from a man younger than 30 in good health and CMV-seropositive. What was sequenced was PBMCs. This chain links TRBV14 with TRBJ2-5; D is uncertain. For the CDR3, the DNA is TGTGCCAGCAGCCAGTTGGAACGAGGCCGTCAAGAGACCCAGTACTTC. It encodes CASSQLERGRQETQYF.